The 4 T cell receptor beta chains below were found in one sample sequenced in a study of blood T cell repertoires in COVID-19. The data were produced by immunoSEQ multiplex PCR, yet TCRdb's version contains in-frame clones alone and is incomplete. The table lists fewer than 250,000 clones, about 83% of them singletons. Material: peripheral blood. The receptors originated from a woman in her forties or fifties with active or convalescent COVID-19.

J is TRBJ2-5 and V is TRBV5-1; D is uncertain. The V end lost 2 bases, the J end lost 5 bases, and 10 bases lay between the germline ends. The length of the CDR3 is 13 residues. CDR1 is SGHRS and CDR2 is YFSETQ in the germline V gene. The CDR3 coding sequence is TGCGCCAGCAGCTTAGACTTGCTCGAGACCCAGTACTTC. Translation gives CASSLDLLETQYF. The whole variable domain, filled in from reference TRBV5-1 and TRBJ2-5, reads KAGVTQTPRYLIKTRGQQVTLSCSPISGHRSVSWYQQTPGQGLQFLFEYFSETQRNKGNFPGRFSGRQFSNSRSEMNVSTLELGDSALYLCASSLDLLETQYFGPGTRLLVL.

CDR3 protein: CASSGGQYTEAFF. Here the CDR3 DNA reads TGCGCCAGCAGCGGCGGACAGTACACTGAAGCTTTCTTT. The V gene is TRBV5-1, the J gene TRBJ1-1; D perhaps matches TRBD1 (6 bases). V was clipped by 4 bases and J by 3 bases, with 10 bases between them. Germline V gene data show CDR1 as SGHRS and CDR2 as YFSETQ. CDR3 length: 13 amino acids.

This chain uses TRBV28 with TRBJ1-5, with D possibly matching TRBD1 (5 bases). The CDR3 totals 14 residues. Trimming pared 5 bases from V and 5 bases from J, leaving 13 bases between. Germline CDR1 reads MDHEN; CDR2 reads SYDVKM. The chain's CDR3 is CASSTSWGDQPQHF. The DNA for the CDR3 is TGTGCCAGCAGTACCTCATGGGGGGATCAGCCCCAGCATTTT.

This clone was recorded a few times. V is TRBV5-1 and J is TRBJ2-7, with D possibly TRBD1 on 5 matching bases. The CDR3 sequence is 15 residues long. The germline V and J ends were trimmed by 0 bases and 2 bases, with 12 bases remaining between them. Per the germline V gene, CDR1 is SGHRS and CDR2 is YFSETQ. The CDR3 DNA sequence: TGCGCCAGCAGCTTGGGGCAGCAGGGTACCTACGAGCAGTACTTC. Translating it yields CASSLGQQGTYEQYF.